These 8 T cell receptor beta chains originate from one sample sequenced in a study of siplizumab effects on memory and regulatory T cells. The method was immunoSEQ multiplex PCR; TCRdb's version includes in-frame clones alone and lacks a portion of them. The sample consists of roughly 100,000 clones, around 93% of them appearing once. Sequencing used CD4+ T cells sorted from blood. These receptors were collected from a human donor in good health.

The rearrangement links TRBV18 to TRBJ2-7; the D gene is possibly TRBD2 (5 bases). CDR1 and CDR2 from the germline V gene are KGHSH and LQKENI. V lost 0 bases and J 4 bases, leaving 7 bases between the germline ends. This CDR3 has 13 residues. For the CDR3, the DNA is TGTGCCAGCTCACCACCCGCGGGTTACGAGCAGTACTTC. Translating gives CASSPPAGYEQYF.

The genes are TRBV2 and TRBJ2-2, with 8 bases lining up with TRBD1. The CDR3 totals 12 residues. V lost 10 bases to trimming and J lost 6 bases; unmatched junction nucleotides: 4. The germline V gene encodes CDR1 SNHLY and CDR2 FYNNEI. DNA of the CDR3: TGTGCCACAGGACAGGGTCCCGGGGAGCTGTTTTTT. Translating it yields CATGQGPGELFF.

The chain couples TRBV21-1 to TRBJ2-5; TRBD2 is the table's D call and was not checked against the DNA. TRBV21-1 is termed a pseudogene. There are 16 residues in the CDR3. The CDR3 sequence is CASRAKLAGDNETQYF. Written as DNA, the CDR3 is TGTGCCAGCAGAGCCAAGCTAGCGGGAGATAATGAGACCCAGTACTTC.

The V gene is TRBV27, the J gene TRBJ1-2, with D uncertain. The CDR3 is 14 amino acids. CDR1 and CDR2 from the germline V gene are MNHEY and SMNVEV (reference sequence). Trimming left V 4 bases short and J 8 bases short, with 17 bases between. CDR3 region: CASSYRALETGYTF. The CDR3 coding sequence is TGTGCCAGCAGTTACCGGGCTCTGGAGACGGGCTACACCTTC.

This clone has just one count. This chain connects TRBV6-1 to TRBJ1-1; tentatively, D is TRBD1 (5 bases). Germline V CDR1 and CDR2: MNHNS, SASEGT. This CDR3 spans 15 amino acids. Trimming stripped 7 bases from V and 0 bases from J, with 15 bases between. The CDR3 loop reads CASTTGRRLNTEAFF. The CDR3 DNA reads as TGTGCCAGCACCACAGGACGCAGATTGAACACTGAAGCTTTCTTT.

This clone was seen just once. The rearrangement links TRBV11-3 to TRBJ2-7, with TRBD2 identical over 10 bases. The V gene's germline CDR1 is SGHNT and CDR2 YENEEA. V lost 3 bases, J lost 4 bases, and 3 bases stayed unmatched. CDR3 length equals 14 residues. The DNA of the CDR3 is TGTGCCAGCAGCTTTGATAGCGGGAGGTACGAGCAGTACTTC. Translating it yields CASSFDSGRYEQYF.

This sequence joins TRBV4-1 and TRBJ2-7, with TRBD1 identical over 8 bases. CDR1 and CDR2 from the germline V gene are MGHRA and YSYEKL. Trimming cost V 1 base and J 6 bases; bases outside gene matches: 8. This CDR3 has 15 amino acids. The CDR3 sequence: CASSQVQGVYFEQYF. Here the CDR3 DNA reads TGCGCCAGCAGCCAAGTACAGGGGGTTTACTTCGAGCAGTACTTC.

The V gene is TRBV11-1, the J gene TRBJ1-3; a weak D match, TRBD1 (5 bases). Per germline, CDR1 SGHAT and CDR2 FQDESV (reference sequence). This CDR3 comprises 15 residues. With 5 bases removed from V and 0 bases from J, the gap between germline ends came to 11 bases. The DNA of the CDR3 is TGTGCCAGCAGCAGGGACGGGCTCTCTGGAAACACCATATATTTT. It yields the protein CASSRDGLSGNTIYF.